The 21 T cell receptor beta chains below were found in one sample sequenced in a study of human thymus T cells. Sequencing was performed with immunoSEQ multiplex PCR; in TCRdb, only in-frame clones are kept and a portion is missing. This sample carries 55,000 to 85,000 clones, roughly 95% of them seen once, and the ten largest clones take 0.034%. The source of the thymus tissue was resections taken during corrective heart surgery. The material sequenced was thymus tissue. Receptors were obtained from a girl under two years old with a congenital heart defect but otherwise immunologically healthy.

The chain couples TRBV9 to TRBJ2-2, with D unresolved. V was pared by 7 bases and J by 1 base, with 5 bases between. Germline loops: CDR1 SGDLS, CDR2 YYNGEE. There are 12 residues in the CDR3. CDR3 nucleotide sequence: TGTGCCAGCTCGGGGAACACCGGGGAGCTGTTTTTT. This encodes CASSGNTGELFF.

The chain is built from TRBV6-6 and TRBJ2-7; D may be TRBD1 (7 bases). Germline CDR1 MNHNY, CDR2 SVGAGI (reference sequence). V was trimmed by 6 bases and J by 6 bases, leaving 24 bases between them. The CDR3 totals 16 residues. CDR3 residues: CASRTTFSGGGAEQYF. The CDR3, as DNA: TGTGCCAGCAGAACTACTTTCTCAGGGGGAGGCGCCGAGCAGTACTTC.

The CDR3 DNA reads TGTGCCACCAGCAGACTGCCCGGTGGCGCTGAAGCTTTCTTT. Translated, it gives CATSRLPGGAEAFF. V gene TRBV15 combines with J gene TRBJ1-1; D is unclear. This CDR3 region has 14 residues. CDR1 is LNHNV and CDR2 is YYDKDF in the germline V gene (reference sequence). Trimming cost V 2 bases and J 6 bases, with 13 bases left between them.

The chain employs TRBV6-6 and TRBJ2-2; D might be TRBD1 (5 bases). This CDR3 is built from 15 residues. V was pared by 2 bases and J by 1 base, with 8 bases between. From germline, CDR1 is MNHNY and CDR2 SVGAGI (reference sequence). The chain's CDR3 is CASSYGAGNTGELFF. The CDR3 DNA reads TGTGCCAGCAGTTACGGGGCAGGGAACACCGGGGAGCTGTTTTTT.

This clone was counted a few times. In nucleotides, the CDR3 is TGTGCCAGCAGTTGGACAGAAAGCTATGGCTACACCTTC. It codes for CASSWTESYGYTF. The V gene is TRBV2, the J gene TRBJ1-2; D perhaps matches TRBD1 (6 bases). The CDR3 extends over 13 amino acids. From germline, CDR1 is SNHLY and CDR2 FYNNEI. Trimming pared 5 bases from V and 4 bases from J, leaving 11 bases between.

The gene calls are TRBV19 and TRBJ2-7, with D perhaps matching TRBD2 (6 bases). V was trimmed by 0 bases and J by 1 base, leaving 19 bases between them. The length of the CDR3 is 18 residues. Germline lookup yields CDR1 LNHDA and CDR2 SQIVND (reference sequence). CDR3 sequence (DNA): TGTGCCAGTAGTATAGATGATGCCAGCGGGCCGCTTTCCTACGAGCAGTACTTC. It yields the protein CASSIDDASGPLSYEQYF. The whole variable domain, filled in from reference TRBV19 and TRBJ2-7, reads DGGITQSPKYLFRKEGQNVTLSCEQNLNHDAMYWYRQDPGQGLRLIYYSQIVNDFQKGDIAEGYSVSREKKESFPLTVTSAQKNPTAFYLCASSIDDASGPLSYEQYFGPGTRLTVT.

This clone was seen once. This rearrangement joins TRBV7-9 to TRBJ1-3; D might be TRBD1 (6 bases). This CDR3 region has 13 residues. Looked up from germline, CDR1 is SEHNR and CDR2 is FQNEAQ (reference sequence). Between the trimmed V and J ends, which lost 5 bases and 7 bases, there was a span of 12 bases. The CDR3 here is CASSLPQGNTIYF. CDR3 DNA: TGTGCCAGCAGCCTTCCCCAGGGGAACACCATATATTTT. Looking up the rest from reference TRBV7-9 and TRBJ1-3 gives the full variable domain: DTGVSQNPRHKITKRGQNVTFRCDPISEHNRLYWYRQTLGQGPEFLTYFQNEAQLEKSRLLSDRFSAERPKGSFSTLEIQRTEQGDSAMYLCASSLPQGNTIYFGEGSWLTVV.

The chain uses TRBV7-9 and TRBJ2-7, with D unresolved. V was shortened by 5 bases and J by 3 bases, with 5 bases between the two germline ends. Germline V lookup: CDR1 SEHNR, CDR2 FQNEAQ (reference sequence). The CDR3 loop spans 11 amino acids. Written as DNA, the CDR3 is TGTGCCAGCAGCACCCACTACGAGCAGTACTTC. Translation gives CASSTHYEQYF.

The chain couples TRBV9 to TRBJ2-5; TRBD2 matches at 8 bases. CDR3 size: 16 residues. The V segment lost 0 bases and the J segment 4 bases; nucleotides outside the gene matches: 8. The germline CDR1 and CDR2 sequences are SGDLS and YYNGEE. The CDR3 loop reads CASSVAVAGGPETQYF. Written as DNA, the CDR3 is TGTGCCAGCAGCGTAGCGGTCGCGGGAGGACCAGAGACCCAGTACTTC.

The chain links TRBV15 to TRBJ2-4; D not certain. V was clipped by 2 bases and J by 1 base, with 15 bases between them. CDR3 length: 17 residues. Germline V gene sequence: CDR1 LNHNV, CDR2 YYDKDF (reference sequence). The CDR3: CATSRQTKVTAKNIQYF. The CDR3 nucleotides are TGTGCCACCAGCAGACAAACCAAGGTCACTGCCAAAAACATTCAGTACTTC.

The chain uses TRBV6-5 and TRBJ1-1, with D maybe TRBD1 (6 bases). CDR3 size: 14 residues. V was cut by 6 bases and J by 5 bases, with 16 bases left in between. Per germline, CDR1 MNHEY and CDR2 SVGAGI. The CDR3 sequence is CASSPQGAGTEAFF. The CDR3 DNA is TGTGCCAGCAGCCCACAGGGAGCTGGAACTGAAGCTTTCTTT.

The chain carries TRBV27 and TRBJ1-1; 9 positions agree with TRBD1. Looked up from germline, CDR1 is MNHEY and CDR2 is SMNVEV (reference sequence). The CDR3 totals 12 residues. Trimming took 6 bases from V and 10 from J; bases not matched to a gene: 6. CDR3 amino acids: CASSQGTGPAFF. The CDR3, as DNA: TGTGCCAGCAGCCAAGGGACAGGGCCAGCTTTCTTT.

V gene TRBV5-1 combines with J gene TRBJ2-2, with D maybe TRBD1 (5 bases). The V end lost 3 bases, the J end lost 0 bases, and 15 bases lay between the germline ends. The germline V gene encodes CDR1 SGHRS and CDR2 YFSETQ. The CDR3 sequence is 17 residues long. The CDR3 DNA sequence: TGCGCCAGCAGCTCTCGACCTGACAGTCCGAACACCGGGGAGCTGTTTTTT. Amino acid sequence: CASSSRPDSPNTGELFF.

The chain has TRBV19 and TRBJ2-7; 10 bases align to TRBD2. CDR3 length: 14 amino acids. Germline CDR1 and CDR2: LNHDA and SQIVND (reference sequence). After removal of 3 bases from V and 6 bases from J, the junction contained 5 bases not matched to a gene. CDR3 sequence reads: CASSIQAGGLEQYF. The CDR3 DNA is TGTGCCAGTAGTATCCAAGCGGGAGGGCTCGAGCAGTACTTC. The full variable domain, with the rest looked up from reference TRBV19 and TRBJ2-7, is DGGITQSPKYLFRKEGQNVTLSCEQNLNHDAMYWYRQDPGQGLRLIYYSQIVNDFQKGDIAEGYSVSREKKESFPLTVTSAQKNPTAFYLCASSIQAGGLEQYFGPGTRLTVT.

The chain carries TRBV11-2 and TRBJ2-7; 12 nucleotides match TRBD2. The germline V gene has CDR1 SGHAT and CDR2 FQNNGV. J was trimmed by 4 bases and V by 5 bases; bases with no gene match: 6. The CDR3 is made up of 15 amino acids. The CDR3 nucleotides read TGTGCCAGCAGCGCCGGACTAGCGGGAAGTTACGAGCAGTACTTC. Residues: CASSAGLAGSYEQYF.

The chain has TRBV7-2 and TRBJ2-3; the D is unclear. Germline CDR1 reads SGHTA; CDR2 reads FQGNSA. The ends were cut back, 3 bases at V and 5 bases at J, with 21 bases in the middle. CDR3 length equals 17 residues. The DNA of the CDR3 is TGTGCCAGCAGCTTCACCCCCACAAGACCCGTTAAAGATACGCAGTATTTT. Translated: CASSFTPTRPVKDTQYF.

This clone was observed a single time. V usage is TRBV25-1 and J usage is TRBJ2-7; D may be TRBD1 (6 bases). Germline values: CDR1 MGHDK, CDR2 SYGVNS. This CDR3 has 14 residues. The V end was cut by 5 bases, the J end by 6 bases, with 17 bases between. CDR3 in DNA: TGTGCCAGCAGTCCTCAAATACAGGGAACCGAGCAGTACTTC. Amino acid sequence: CASSPQIQGTEQYF.

The V gene is TRBV5-1, the J gene TRBJ2-4; D is unresolved. The CDR3 runs 17 residues. CDR1 SGHRS and CDR2 YFSETQ come from the germline V gene. V was trimmed by 0 bases and J by 1 base, leaving 14 bases between them. The DNA of the CDR3 is TGCGCCAGCAGCTTGGCCCTGGGGATGGGGGCCAAAAACATTCAGTACTTC. Its translation is CASSLALGMGAKNIQYF.

This sequence joins TRBV5-4 and TRBJ2-1; TRBD1 might be the D (7 bases). Germline lookup yields CDR1 SGHNT and CDR2 YYREEE (reference sequence). V was trimmed by 3 bases and J by 0 bases, leaving 19 bases between them. CDR3 length: 18 residues. The CDR3 reads CASSYCRGTVPSYNEQFF. Here the CDR3 DNA reads TGTGCCAGCAGCTATTGTCGCGGGACAGTCCCCTCCTACAATGAGCAGTTCTTC.

The chain couples TRBV11-2 to TRBJ2-1, with 8 bases identical to TRBD2. The CDR3 is 15 residues long. J was trimmed by 0 bases and V by 5 bases; bases with no gene match: 3. The germline CDR1 and CDR2 sequences are SGHAT and FQNNGV. The CDR3 here is CASSPGRASYNEQFF. CDR3 DNA: TGTGCCAGCAGCCCCGGGAGGGCCTCCTACAATGAGCAGTTCTTC.

V usage is TRBV28 and J usage is TRBJ1-1, with D perhaps TRBD1 (6 bases). This CDR3 is 19 amino acids long. Per the germline V gene, CDR1 is MDHEN and CDR2 is SYDVKM. V lost 2 bases and J lost 2, with 24 bases in between. This CDR3 is CASSLGSTGQVEKNTEAFF. CDR3 nucleotide sequence: TGTGCCAGCAGTTTAGGTTCAACAGGGCAGGTAGAGAAAAACACTGAAGCTTTCTTT.